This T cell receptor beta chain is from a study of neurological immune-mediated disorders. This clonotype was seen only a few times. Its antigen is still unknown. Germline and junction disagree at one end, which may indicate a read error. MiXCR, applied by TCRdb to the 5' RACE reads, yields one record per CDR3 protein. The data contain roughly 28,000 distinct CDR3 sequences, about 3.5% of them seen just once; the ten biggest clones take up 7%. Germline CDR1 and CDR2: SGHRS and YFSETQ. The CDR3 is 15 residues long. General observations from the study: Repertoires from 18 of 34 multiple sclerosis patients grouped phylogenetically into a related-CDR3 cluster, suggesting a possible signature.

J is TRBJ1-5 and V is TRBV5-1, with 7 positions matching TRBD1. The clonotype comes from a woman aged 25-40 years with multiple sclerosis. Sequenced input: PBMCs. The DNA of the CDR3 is TGCGCCAGCAGCTTCGGGACAGATAGCAATCAGCCCCAGAATTTT. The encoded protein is CASSFGTDSNQPQNF. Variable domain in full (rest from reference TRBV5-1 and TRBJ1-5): KAGVTQTPRYLIKTRGQQVTLSCSPISGHRSVSWYQQTPGQGLQFLFEYFSETQRNKGNFPGRFSGRQFSNSRSEMNVSTLELGDSALYLCASSFGTDSNQPQNFGDGTRLSIL.